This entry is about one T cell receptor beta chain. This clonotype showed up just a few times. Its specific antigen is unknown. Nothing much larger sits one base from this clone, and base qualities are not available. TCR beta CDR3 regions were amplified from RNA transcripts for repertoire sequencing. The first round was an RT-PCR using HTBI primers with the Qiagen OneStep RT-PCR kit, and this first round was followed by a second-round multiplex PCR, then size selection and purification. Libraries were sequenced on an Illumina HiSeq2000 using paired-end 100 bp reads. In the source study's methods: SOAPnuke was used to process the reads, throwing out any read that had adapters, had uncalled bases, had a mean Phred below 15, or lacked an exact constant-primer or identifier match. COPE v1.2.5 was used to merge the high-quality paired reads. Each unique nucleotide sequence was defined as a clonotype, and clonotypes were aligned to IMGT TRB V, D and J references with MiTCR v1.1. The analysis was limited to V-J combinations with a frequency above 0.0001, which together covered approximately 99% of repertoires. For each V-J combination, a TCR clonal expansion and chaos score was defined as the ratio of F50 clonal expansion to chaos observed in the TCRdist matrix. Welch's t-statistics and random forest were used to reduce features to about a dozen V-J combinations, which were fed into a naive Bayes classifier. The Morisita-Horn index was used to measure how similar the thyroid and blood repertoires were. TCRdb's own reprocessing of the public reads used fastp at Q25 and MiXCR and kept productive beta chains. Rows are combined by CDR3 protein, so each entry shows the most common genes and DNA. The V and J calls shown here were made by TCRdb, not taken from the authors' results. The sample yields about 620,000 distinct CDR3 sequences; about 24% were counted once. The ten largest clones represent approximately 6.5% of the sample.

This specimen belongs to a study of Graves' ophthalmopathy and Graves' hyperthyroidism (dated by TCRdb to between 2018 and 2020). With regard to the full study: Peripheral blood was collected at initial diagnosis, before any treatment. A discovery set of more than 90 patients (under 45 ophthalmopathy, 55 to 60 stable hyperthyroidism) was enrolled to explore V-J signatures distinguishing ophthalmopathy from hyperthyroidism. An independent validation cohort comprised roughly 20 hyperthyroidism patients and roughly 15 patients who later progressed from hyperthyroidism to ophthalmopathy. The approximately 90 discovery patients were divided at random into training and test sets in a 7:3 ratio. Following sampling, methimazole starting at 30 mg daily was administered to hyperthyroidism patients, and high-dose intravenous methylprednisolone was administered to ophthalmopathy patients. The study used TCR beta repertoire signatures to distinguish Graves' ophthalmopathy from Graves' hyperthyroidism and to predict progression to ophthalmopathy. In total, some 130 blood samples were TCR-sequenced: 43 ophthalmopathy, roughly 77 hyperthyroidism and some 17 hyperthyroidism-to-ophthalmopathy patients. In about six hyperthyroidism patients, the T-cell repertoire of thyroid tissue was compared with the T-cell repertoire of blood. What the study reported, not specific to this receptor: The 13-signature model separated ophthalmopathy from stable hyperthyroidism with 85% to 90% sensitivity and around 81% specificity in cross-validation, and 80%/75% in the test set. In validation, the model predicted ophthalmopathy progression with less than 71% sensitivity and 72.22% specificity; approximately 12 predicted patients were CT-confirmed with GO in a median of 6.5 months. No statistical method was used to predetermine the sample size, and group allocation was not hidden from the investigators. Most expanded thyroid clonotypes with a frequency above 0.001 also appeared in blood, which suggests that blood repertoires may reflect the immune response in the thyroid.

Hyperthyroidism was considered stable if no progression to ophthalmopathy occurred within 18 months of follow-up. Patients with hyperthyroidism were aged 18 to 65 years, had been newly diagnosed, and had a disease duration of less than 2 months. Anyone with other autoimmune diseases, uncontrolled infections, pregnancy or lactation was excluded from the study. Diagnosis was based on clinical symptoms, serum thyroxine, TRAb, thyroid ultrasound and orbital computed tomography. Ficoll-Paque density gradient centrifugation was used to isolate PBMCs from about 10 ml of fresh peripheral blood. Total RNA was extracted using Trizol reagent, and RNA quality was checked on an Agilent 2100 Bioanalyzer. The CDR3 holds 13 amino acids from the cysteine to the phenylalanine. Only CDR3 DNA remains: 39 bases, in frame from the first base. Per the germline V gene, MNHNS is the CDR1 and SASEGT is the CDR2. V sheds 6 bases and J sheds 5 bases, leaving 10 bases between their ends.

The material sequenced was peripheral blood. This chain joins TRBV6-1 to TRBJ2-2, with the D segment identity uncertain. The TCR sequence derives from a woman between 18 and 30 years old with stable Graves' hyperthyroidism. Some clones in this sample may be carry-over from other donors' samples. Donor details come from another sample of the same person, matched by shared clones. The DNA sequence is TGTGCCAGCAGAGTAGCCAGAACCGGGGAGCTGTTTTTT. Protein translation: CASRVARTGELFF.